This T cell receptor beta chain was sequenced in a study of T-cell reconstitution after alpha-beta-depleted transplantation in children (dated by TCRdb to 2016 to 2017). At the level of the whole study: Using TCR repertoire profiling, the study followed T-cell immune reconstitution in a quantitative way in children after TCRalphabeta/CD19-depleted allogeneic hematopoietic cell transplantation.

This clonotype was seen at least ten times. This receptor's antigen is unknown. The input lacks base qualities; no much larger clone sits a single base away. The germline V gene (reference sequence) supplies CDR1 DFQATT and CDR2 SNEGSKA. Its CDR3 holds 11 amino acids, cysteine through phenylalanine. Only the CDR3 region is kept as DNA, spanning 33 bases read in frame from base 1. V was cut back by 6 bases and J by 6 bases, leaving a gap of 11 bases between them. Library preparation was by PCR. The sequencing machine was an Illumina HiSeq 2500. TCR library preparation used molecular barcoding, with unique molecular identifiers applied to normalize quantification of the TCRbeta repertoire. TCRdb reprocessed the public reads (quality trimming at Q25 with fastp, clone calling with MiXCR) and kept in-frame beta chains. Each CDR3 protein appears once, grouped with its most common genes and DNA. The sample table records roughly 100,000 distinct CDR3 sequences; 8% to 9% of these occur just once. The ten largest clones take up 5.5% to 7% of the sample.

Sequencing used PBMCs from the stem cell graft donor, obtained from the stem cell graft. The chain is made from TRBV20-1 and TRBJ1-2; the D gene cannot be resolved reliably. The source of this sequence is a human donor who donated a stem cell graft to a child with congenital amegakaryocytic thrombocytopenia. The sequenced DNA: TGCAGTGCCCAGACTGCTGATGGCTACACCTTC. This gives the protein CSAQTADGYTF.